A single sample is the source of the 26 T cell receptor beta chains below, sequenced in a study of blood T cell repertoires in COVID-19 (dated by TCRdb to between 2020 and 2021). The library was obtained by the immunoSEQ multiplex PCR assay. TCRdb took over this immuneACCESS table, retaining in-frame rearrangements with V and J assigned. Such tables are incomplete; in checked studies, under half of the missing clones stem from an unresolved V gene, and the remainder is unexplained. The sample profile shows about 170,000 clones; 84% of them were found once. Jointly, the top ten make up roughly 14% of the sample. Sequences were obtained from peripheral blood. The receptors were sampled from a man aged 18-30 years with active or convalescent COVID-19.

This clone occurred a few times. The chain links TRBV11-2 to TRBJ2-7; 10 bases agree with TRBD2. The CDR3 sequence is 15 residues long. Germline V CDR1 and CDR2: SGHAT, FQNNGV. Trimming at V came to 5 bases and at J to 3 bases, leaving 7 bases not matched to a gene. The CDR3 DNA sequence: TGTGCCAGCAGCCAACGGCTAGCGGGGGACTACGAGCAGTACTTC. It encodes CASSQRLAGDYEQYF.

This sequence joins TRBV4-3 and TRBJ2-7; 10 nucleotides agree with TRBD1. Per germline, CDR1 LGHNA and CDR2 YSLEER. Germline trimming cut 2 bases from V and 4 bases from J; bases unmatched to any gene: 5. The CDR3 is 15 residues long. The chain's CDR3 is CASSQPGQGIYEQYF. The CDR3 DNA reads TGCGCCAGCAGCCAACCGGGACAGGGGATATACGAGCAGTACTTC.

The V and J genes are TRBV29-1 and TRBJ1-1; 8 bases are shared with TRBD1. Looked up from germline, CDR1 is SQVTM and CDR2 is ANQGSEA. The CDR3 consists of 14 residues. Germline trimming cut 7 bases from V and 5 bases from J; bases unmatched to any gene: 12. The DNA of the CDR3 is TGCAGCGCGGATCGACAGGGGCGGTTTACTGAAGCTTTCTTT. Translated, it gives CSADRQGRFTEAFF. Full variable domain (remainder filled in from reference TRBV29-1 and TRBJ1-1): SAVISQKPSRDICQRGTSLTIQCQVDSQVTMMFWYRQQPGQSLTLIATANQGSEATYESGFVIDKFPISRPNLTFSTLTVSNMSPEDSSIYLCSADRQGRFTEAFFGQGTRLTVV.

A single count supports this clone. The CDR3 sequence is CASSYHNTGGDEQYF. CDR3 sequence (DNA): TGTGCCAGCAGTTACCACAATACAGGGGGCGACGAGCAGTACTTC. J is TRBJ2-7 and V is TRBV6-2 or TRBV6-3, with 9 bases aligning to TRBD1. The germline CDR1 and CDR2 sequences are MNHEY and SVGEGT. The CDR3 has 15 amino acids. J gave up 5 bases and V 2 bases, and 7 bases lay outside the gene matches.

This clone was counted only a few times. The rearrangement links TRBV5-1 to TRBJ1-6; D remains unclear. V was clipped by 4 bases and J by 9 bases, with 17 bases between them. CDR3 length equals 15 residues. Germline CDR1 and CDR2: SGHRS and YFSETQ. CDR3 DNA sequence: TGCGCCAGCAGCGTCCAAGCCTCTAGAAGTTCACCCCTCCACTTT. This sequence encodes CASSVQASRSSPLHF.

The chain carries TRBV5-5 and TRBJ1-3; D not resolved. Looked up from germline, CDR1 is SGHKS and CDR2 is YYEKEE (reference sequence). Between the trimmed V and J ends, which lost 0 bases and 0 bases, there was a span of 10 bases. CDR3 length: 16 residues. The CDR3 DNA reads as TGTGCCAGCAGCTTGGGAACACCAAGCTCTGGAAACACCATATATTTT. It is translated as CASSLGTPSSGNTIYF. The full variable domain, its missing parts supplied by reference TRBV5-5 and TRBJ1-3, is DAGVTQSPTHLIKTRGQQVTLRCSPISGHKSVSWYQQVLGQGPQFIFQYYEKEERGRGNFPDRFSARQFPNYSSELNVNALLLGDSALYLCASSLGTPSSGNTIYFGEGSWLTVV.

The chain is built from TRBV7-2 and TRBJ2-2; 9 nucleotides line up with TRBD1. The CDR3 consists of 16 residues. The germline V gene encodes CDR1 SGHTA and CDR2 FQGNSA. Trimming removed 1 base from V and 4 bases from J; junction bases left unmatched: 4. CDR3 loop: CASSLGGQGSTGELFF. The CDR3, as DNA: TGTGCCAGCAGCTTAGGGGGACAGGGTAGCACCGGGGAGCTGTTTTTT. Filled out from reference TRBV7-2 and TRBJ2-2, the complete variable domain reads GAGVSQSPSNKVTEKGKDVELRCDPISGHTALYWYRQSLGQGLEFLIYFQGNSAPDKSGLPSDRFSAERTGGSVSTLTIQRTQQEDSAVYLCASSLGGQGSTGELFFGEGSRLTVL.

The V call is TRBV19, the J call TRBJ2-1, with 7 bases that match TRBD1. The V gene end was trimmed by 7 bases and the J gene end by 5 bases; junction bases not matched to a gene: 8. The CDR3 spans 14 residues. In germline, CDR1 is LNHDA, CDR2 SQIVND (reference sequence). The CDR3 protein is CASTLQGPNNEQFF. The CDR3 nucleotides are TGTGCCAGTACCCTACAGGGGCCCAACAATGAGCAGTTCTTC.

The CDR3 nucleotides read TGTGCCAGCAGCGCGAGGGTAGCGGGAGGGCCCACAGATACGCAGTATTTT. It yields the protein CASSARVAGGPTDTQYF. The genes are TRBV7-3 and TRBJ2-3; 11 bases are shared with TRBD2. The CDR3 totals 17 residues. From germline, CDR1 is SGHTA and CDR2 FQGTGA. Losses at the gene ends were 5 bases for V and 2 bases for J; bases not matched to a gene: 9.

This chain joins TRBV6-5 and TRBJ1-2; a possible D gene is TRBD1 (6 bases). This CDR3 comprises 16 residues. Germline CDR1 MNHEY, CDR2 SVGAGI. Trimming took off 4 bases at V and 4 bases at J, with 19 bases between the two ends. DNA for the CDR3: TGTGCCAGCAGTTTGAAAGTACGACAGGCGGCCTATGGCTACACCTTC. As protein: CASSLKVRQAAYGYTF.

The genes are TRBV7-9 and TRBJ1-1, with a tentative D call TRBD1 (5 bases). CDR3 length: 12 amino acids. The germline gives CDR1 SEHNR, CDR2 FQNEAQ (reference sequence). Deletions cut 3 bases from V and 7 bases from J, with 9 bases between. For the CDR3, the DNA is TGTGCCAGCAGCTTCCCGGGACTTGAAGCTTTCTTT. It translates to CASSFPGLEAFF.

The chain combines TRBV29-1 with TRBJ2-3; no firm D call. V lost 2 bases and J lost 0, with 12 bases in between. Germline lookup yields CDR1 SQVTM and CDR2 ANQGSEA. The CDR3 length is 15 residues. CDR3 loop: CSVERGHPSTDTQYF. The DNA for the CDR3 is TGCAGCGTTGAAAGAGGCCATCCTAGCACAGATACGCAGTATTTT.

This clone has only one observation. The genes are TRBV19 and TRBJ1-1; the D is unclear. This CDR3 spans 13 amino acids. Germline V gives CDR1 LNHDA, CDR2 SQIVND (reference sequence). V lost 9 bases and J lost 1, with 12 bases in between. The CDR3 is CASHLGENTEAFF. CDR3 nucleotide sequence: TGTGCCAGCCACTTGGGAGAGAACACTGAAGCTTTCTTT.

The gene calls are TRBV5-3 and TRBJ2-7, with 9 bases that match TRBD2. TRBV5-3 carries the ORF label, with uncertain function. V lost 9 bases to trimming and J lost 12 bases; unmatched junction nucleotides: 16. The CDR3 consists of 13 residues. CDR3 nucleotide sequence: TGTGCCAACTGCCCCCTAGCGGGAAGATACCGGTACTTC. Its protein is CANCPLAGRYRYF.

The chain combines TRBV12-3 or TRBV12-4 with TRBJ2-3, with a weak D call TRBD2 (5 bases). Trimming removed 8 bases at V and 15 bases at J, with 18 bases between. The CDR3 totals 11 residues. The CDR3: CASGLRRFPYF. CDR3 nucleotide sequence: TGTGCCAGCGGACTGCGGAGGTTTCCATATTTT.

The chain combines TRBV15 with TRBJ2-1; D is perhaps TRBD2 (7 bases). CDR1 is LNHNV and CDR2 is YYDKDF in the germline V gene (reference sequence). The CDR3 is made up of 15 amino acids. The V end lost 5 bases, the J end lost 4 bases, and 15 bases lay between the germline ends. CDR3 region: CATSGTGGRYNEQFF. DNA for the CDR3: TGTGCCACCAGCGGGACGGGGGGCCGATACAATGAGCAGTTCTTC. Combining the CDR3 with reference TRBV15 and TRBJ2-1 gives the whole variable domain DAMVIQNPRYQVTQFGKPVTLSCSQTLNHNVMYWYQQKSSQAPKLLFHYYDKDFNNEADTPDNFQSRRPNTSFCFLDIRSPGLGDTAMYLCATSGTGGRYNEQFFGPGTRLTVL.

This sequence joins TRBV7-9 and TRBJ1-1; TRBD1 agrees at 10 bases. Germline loops: CDR1 SEHNR, CDR2 FQNEAQ (reference sequence). V gave up 7 bases and J gave up 0 bases; unmatched junction bases: 5. CDR3 length: 15 amino acids. In DNA, the CDR3 is TGTGCCAGCACCCAGGACAGGGGGATGAACACTGAAGCTTTCTTT. Protein product: CASTQDRGMNTEAFF.

This rearrangement joins TRBV5-1 to TRBJ2-5; 10 positions match TRBD2. CDR3 length equals 16 residues. The V segment lost 0 bases and the J segment 7 bases; nucleotides outside the gene matches: 9. Germline CDR1 reads SGHRS; CDR2 reads YFSETQ. CDR3 nucleotide sequence: TGCGCCAGCAGCTTGGGGGCTAGCGGGGGCGAGAGGACCCAGTACTTC. Residues: CASSLGASGGERTQYF.

The gene calls are TRBV27 and TRBJ2-7; 7 positions match TRBD1. The V segment lost 4 bases and the J segment 2 bases; nucleotides outside the gene matches: 8. The germline V gene has CDR1 MNHEY and CDR2 SMNVEV (reference sequence). There are 15 residues in the CDR3. CDR3 sequence: CASSWTRDSPYEQYF. The DNA of the CDR3 is TGTGCCAGCAGTTGGACAAGGGACAGTCCCTACGAGCAGTACTTC.

This chain connects TRBV4-1 to TRBJ2-1; D possibly corresponds to TRBD2 (7 bases). This CDR3 is built from 15 residues. CDR1 is MGHRA and CDR2 is YSYEKL in the germline V gene. The V and J ends lost 9 bases and 6 bases respectively, with 21 bases between them. CDR3 DNA sequence: TGCGCCAGTACCAGGGCCAGGGAGGGGGGCAATGAGCAGTTCTTC. Translation: CASTRAREGGNEQFF.

The chain combines TRBV19 with TRBJ2-7; 9 bases are a match to TRBD1. Germline V gene data show CDR1 as LNHDA and CDR2 as SQIVND (reference sequence). Trimming cost V 7 bases and J 6 bases; bases outside gene matches: 13. There are 15 residues in the CDR3. CDR3 region: CASTPTGTGKSEQYF. Written as DNA, the CDR3 is TGTGCCAGTACGCCTACCGGGACAGGGAAATCCGAGCAGTACTTC.

This chain uses TRBV11-2 with TRBJ1-1; no clear D gene. Germline-derived CDR1 and CDR2 are SGHAT and FQNNGV. The germline V and J ends were trimmed by 5 bases and 0 bases, with 10 bases remaining between them. CDR3 length equals 14 residues. The CDR3 loop is CASSRGLMNTEAFF. In DNA, the CDR3 is TGTGCCAGCAGCCGAGGACTAATGAACACTGAAGCTTTCTTT. Full variable domain (remainder filled in from reference TRBV11-2 and TRBJ1-1): EAGVAQSPRYKIIEKRQSVAFWCNPISGHATLYWYQQILGQGPKLLIQFQNNGVVDDSQLPKDRFSAERLKGVDSTLKIQPAKLEDSAVYLCASSRGLMNTEAFFGQGTRLTVV.

The chain uses TRBV5-1 and TRBJ2-3, with 9 positions matching TRBD1. Unmatched junction bases numbered 7, after V lost 0 bases and J lost 5 bases. Germline-derived CDR1 and CDR2 are SGHRS and YFSETQ. CDR3 length equals 16 residues. The DNA for the CDR3 is TGCGCCAGCAGCTTGGTGTACAGGGGGCGAAAAGATACGCAGTATTTT. Translation gives CASSLVYRGRKDTQYF.

The chain is built from TRBV5-1 and TRBJ1-5, with a possible D match to TRBD1 (5 bases). The CDR3 runs to 15 residues. Germline V gene data show CDR1 as SGHRS and CDR2 as YFSETQ. The ends were cut back, 4 bases at V and 8 bases at J, with 19 bases in the middle. Here the CDR3 DNA reads TGCGCCAGCAGCCCCGCCGGGGACTGGTGGGAGCCCCAGCATTTT. The encoded protein is CASSPAGDWWEPQHF.

This clone is a singleton in its sample. The chain has TRBV19 and TRBJ2-1, with 11 bases that match TRBD2. Germline V gene lookup returns CDR1 LNHDA and CDR2 SQIVND (reference sequence). V gave up 6 bases and J gave up 8 bases; unmatched junction bases: 15. CDR3 size: 17 residues. This chain's CDR3 is CASSPDDSGRAVDEQFF. For the CDR3, the DNA is TGTGCCAGTAGCCCGGACGATAGCGGGAGGGCCGTAGATGAGCAGTTCTTC.

The V call is TRBV11-1, the J call TRBJ1-1, with TRBD1 as a possible D gene (5 bases). Germline V CDR1 and CDR2: SGHAT, FQDESV (reference sequence). The CDR3 runs 15 residues. V was trimmed by 7 bases and J by 0 bases, leaving 15 bases between them. CDR3 protein: CASKLGGSMNTEAFF. The CDR3, as DNA: TGTGCCAGCAAGTTGGGGGGGTCAATGAACACTGAAGCTTTCTTT.